This T cell receptor beta chain came from a study of PD-L1 blockade in urothelial cancer. As for the study in general: The study started patients on atezolizumab at some point between 2013 and 2015, giving 1,200 mg intravenously every 3 weeks.

Stated time point: pretreatment peripheral blood. Only in-frame clones appear in the TCRdb table, and some are missing; sequencing was by immunoSEQ multiplex PCR. The sample carries around 100,000 clones, about nine tenths recorded once. The source is a man in his fifties or sixties with urothelial cancer. The specimen was PBMCs, collected around atezolizumab (anti-PD-L1) treatment.

The CDR3 sequence is CASSPHEGAEQYF. Written as DNA, the CDR3 is TGTGCCAGCAGCCCTCACGAGGGGGCAGAGCAGTACTTC. The rearrangement uses TRBV11-2 and TRBJ2-7; 7 nucleotides align to TRBD1. Germline loops: CDR1 SGHAT, CDR2 FQNNGV. This CDR3 is built from 13 residues. With 5 bases clipped from V and 7 bases from J, the junction kept 8 bases outside the gene matches.